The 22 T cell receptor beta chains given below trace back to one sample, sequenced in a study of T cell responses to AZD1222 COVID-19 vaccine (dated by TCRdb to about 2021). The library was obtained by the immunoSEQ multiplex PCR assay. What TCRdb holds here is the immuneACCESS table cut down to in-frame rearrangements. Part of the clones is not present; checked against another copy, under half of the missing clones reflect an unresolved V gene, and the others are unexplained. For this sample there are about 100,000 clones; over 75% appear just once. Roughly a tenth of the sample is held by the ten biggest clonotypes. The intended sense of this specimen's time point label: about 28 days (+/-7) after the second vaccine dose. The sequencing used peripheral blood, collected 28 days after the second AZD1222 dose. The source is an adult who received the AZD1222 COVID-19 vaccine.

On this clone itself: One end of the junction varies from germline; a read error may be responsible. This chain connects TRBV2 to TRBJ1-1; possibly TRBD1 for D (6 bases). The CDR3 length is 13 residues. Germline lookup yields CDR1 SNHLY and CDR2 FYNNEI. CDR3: CATRRGMNAEAFF. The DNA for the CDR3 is TGTGCCACCCGTAGGGGGATGAACGCTGAAGCTTTCTTT. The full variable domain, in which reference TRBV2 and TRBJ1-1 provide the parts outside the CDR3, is EPEVTQTPSHQVTQMGQEVILRCVPISNHLYFYWYRQILGQKVEFLVSFYNNEISEKSEIFDDQFSVERPDGSNFTLKIRSTKLEDSAMYFCATRRGMNAEAFFGQGTRLTVV.

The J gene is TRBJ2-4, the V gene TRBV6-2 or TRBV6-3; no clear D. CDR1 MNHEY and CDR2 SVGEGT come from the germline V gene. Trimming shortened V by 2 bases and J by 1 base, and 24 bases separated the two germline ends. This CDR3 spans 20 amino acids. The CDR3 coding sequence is TGTGCCAGCAGTTACCCACCTGATCTTCCGTTCAGCCTGGCCAAAAACATTCAGTACTTC. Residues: CASSYPPDLPFSLAKNIQYF.

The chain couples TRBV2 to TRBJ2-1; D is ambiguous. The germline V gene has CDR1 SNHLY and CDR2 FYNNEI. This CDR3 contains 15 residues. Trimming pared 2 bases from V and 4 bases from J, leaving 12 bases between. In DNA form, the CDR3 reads TGTGCCAGCAGTGAATTACGTGCCGCTTACAATGAGCAGTTCTTC. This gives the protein CASSELRAAYNEQFF.

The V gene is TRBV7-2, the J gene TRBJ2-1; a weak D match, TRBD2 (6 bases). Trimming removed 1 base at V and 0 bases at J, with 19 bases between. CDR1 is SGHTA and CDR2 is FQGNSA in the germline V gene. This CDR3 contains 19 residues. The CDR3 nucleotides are TGTGCCAGCAGCTTAGAAGTAGCGGCGGGACCGAGCTCCTACAATGAGCAGTTCTTC. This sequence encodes CASSLEVAAGPSSYNEQFF.

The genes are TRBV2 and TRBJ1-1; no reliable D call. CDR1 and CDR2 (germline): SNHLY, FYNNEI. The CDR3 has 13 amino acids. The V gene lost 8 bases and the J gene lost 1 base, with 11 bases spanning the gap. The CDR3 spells CASPRPGNTEAFF. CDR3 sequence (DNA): TGTGCCAGCCCCCGTCCCGGGAACACTGAAGCTTTCTTT.

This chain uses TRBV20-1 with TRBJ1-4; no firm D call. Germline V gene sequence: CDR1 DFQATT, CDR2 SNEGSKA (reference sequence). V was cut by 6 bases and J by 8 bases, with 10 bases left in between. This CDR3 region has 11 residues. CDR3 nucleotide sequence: TGCAGTGCCCTTCATGGGGAAAAACTGTTTTTT. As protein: CSALHGEKLFF.

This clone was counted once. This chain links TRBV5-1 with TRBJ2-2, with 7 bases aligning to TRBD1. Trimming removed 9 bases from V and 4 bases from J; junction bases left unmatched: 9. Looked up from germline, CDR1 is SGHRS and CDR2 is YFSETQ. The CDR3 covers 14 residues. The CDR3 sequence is CATGTEAFTGELFF. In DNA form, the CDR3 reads TGCGCCACCGGGACAGAAGCTTTCACCGGGGAGCTGTTTTTT.

CDR3 nucleotides: TGTGCCAGCAGCGTGCAGGGGGCAGAGGAGCAGTACTTC. Amino acid sequence: CASSVQGAEEQYF. The gene calls are TRBV5-5 and TRBJ2-7; TRBD1 matches 8 bases. The CDR3 spans 13 residues. Per germline, CDR1 SGHKS and CDR2 YYEKEE (reference sequence). V trimming: 4 bases; J trimming: 7 bases; junction bases outside the gene matches: 7.

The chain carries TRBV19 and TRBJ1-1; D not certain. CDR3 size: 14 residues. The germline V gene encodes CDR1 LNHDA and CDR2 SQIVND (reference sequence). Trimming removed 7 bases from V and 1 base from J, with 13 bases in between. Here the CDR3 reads CASIRARPNTEAFF. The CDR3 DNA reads TGTGCCAGTATTAGAGCCAGGCCGAACACTGAAGCTTTCTTT.

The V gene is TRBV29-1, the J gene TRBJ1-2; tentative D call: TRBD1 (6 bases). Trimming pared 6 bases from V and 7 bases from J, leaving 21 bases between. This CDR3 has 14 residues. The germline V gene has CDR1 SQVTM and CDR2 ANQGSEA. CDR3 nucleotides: TGCAGCGTCGCTTCACCGGGACAAATCACTGGCTACACCTTC. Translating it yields CSVASPGQITGYTF.

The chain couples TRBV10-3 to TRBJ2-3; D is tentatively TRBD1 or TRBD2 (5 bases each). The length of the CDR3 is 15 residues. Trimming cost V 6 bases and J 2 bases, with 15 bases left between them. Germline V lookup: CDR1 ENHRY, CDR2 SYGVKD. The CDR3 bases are TGTGCCATCAGGATGGGACCCCCACTCACAGATACGCAGTATTTT. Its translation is CAIRMGPPLTDTQYF.

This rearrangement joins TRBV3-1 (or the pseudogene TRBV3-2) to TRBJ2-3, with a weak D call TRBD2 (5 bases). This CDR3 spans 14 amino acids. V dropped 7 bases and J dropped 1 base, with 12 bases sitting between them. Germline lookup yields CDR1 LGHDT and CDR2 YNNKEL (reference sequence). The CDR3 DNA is TGTGCCAGCACCGCCTACGGGGGCACAGATACGCAGTATTTT. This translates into CASTAYGGTDTQYF.

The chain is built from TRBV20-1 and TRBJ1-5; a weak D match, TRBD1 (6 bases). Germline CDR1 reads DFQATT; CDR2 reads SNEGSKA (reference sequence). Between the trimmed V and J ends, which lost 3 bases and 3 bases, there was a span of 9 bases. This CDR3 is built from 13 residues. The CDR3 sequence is CSASSGVNQPQHF. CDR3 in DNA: TGCAGTGCTAGTTCAGGGGTCAATCAGCCCCAGCATTTT.

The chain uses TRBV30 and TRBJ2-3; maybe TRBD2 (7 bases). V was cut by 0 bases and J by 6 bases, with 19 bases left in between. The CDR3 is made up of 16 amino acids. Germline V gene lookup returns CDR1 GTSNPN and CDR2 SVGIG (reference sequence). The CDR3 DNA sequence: TGTGCCTGGAGTGTACTGGGAAGGGGGGGCCTGGATACGCAGTATTTT. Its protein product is CAWSVLGRGGLDTQYF.

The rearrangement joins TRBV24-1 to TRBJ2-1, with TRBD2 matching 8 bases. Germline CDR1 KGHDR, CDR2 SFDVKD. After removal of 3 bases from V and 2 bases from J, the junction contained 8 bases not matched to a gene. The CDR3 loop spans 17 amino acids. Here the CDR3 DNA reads TGTGCCACCAGTGATAACGGACTAGCAGGGGCCTACAATGAGCAGTTCTTC. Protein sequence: CATSDNGLAGAYNEQFF.

DNA of the CDR3: TGCAGTGCTAGTTACAGCTCCTACGAGCAGTACTTC. It translates to CSASYSSYEQYF. The V call is TRBV20-1, the J call TRBJ2-7, with D unclear. V shed 3 bases and J shed 0 bases, with 6 bases lying between them. The CDR3 loop spans 12 amino acids. CDR1 and CDR2 from the germline V gene are DFQATT and SNEGSKA (reference sequence).

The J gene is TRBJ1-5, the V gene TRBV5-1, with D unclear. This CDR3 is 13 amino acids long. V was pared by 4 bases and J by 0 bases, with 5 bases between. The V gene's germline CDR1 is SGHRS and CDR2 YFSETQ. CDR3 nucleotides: TGCGCCAGCAGCGGGGATAGCAATCAGCCCCAGCATTTT. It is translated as CASSGDSNQPQHF.

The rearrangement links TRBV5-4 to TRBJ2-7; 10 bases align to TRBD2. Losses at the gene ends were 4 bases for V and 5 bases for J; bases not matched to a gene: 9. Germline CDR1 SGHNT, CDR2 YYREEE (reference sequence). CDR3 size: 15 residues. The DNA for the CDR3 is TGTGCCAGCAGCCTAGGCACTAGCGGGGTGAACGAGCAGTACTTC. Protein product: CASSLGTSGVNEQYF. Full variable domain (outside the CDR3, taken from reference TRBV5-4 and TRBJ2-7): ETGVTQSPTHLIKTRGQQVTLRCSSQSGHNTVSWYQQALGQGPQFIFQYYREEENGRGNFPPRFSGLQFPNYSSELNVNALELDDSALYLCASSLGTSGVNEQYFGPGTRLTVT.

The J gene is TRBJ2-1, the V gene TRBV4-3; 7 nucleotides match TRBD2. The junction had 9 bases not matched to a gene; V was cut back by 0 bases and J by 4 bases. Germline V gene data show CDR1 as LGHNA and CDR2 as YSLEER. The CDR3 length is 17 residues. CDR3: CASSQEWRLALYNEQFF. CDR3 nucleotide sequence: TGCGCCAGCAGCCAAGAATGGAGACTAGCACTTTACAATGAGCAGTTCTTC.

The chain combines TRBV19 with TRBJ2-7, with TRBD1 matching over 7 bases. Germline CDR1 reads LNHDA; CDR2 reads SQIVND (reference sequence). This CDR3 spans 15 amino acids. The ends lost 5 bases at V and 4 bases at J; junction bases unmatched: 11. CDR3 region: CASSPRQGNRYEQYF. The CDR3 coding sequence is TGTGCCAGTAGTCCTCGACAGGGTAATCGGTACGAGCAGTACTTC.

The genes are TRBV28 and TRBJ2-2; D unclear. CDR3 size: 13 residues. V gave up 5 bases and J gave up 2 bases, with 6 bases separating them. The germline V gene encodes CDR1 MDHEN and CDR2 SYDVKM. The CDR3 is CASSPYNTGELFF. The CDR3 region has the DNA TGTGCCAGCAGTCCTTACAACACCGGGGAGCTGTTTTTT.

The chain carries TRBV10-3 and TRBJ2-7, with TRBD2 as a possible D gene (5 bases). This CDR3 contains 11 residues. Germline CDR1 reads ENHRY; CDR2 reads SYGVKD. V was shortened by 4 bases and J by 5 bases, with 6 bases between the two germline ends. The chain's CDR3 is CAISGGDEQYF. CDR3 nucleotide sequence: TGTGCCATCAGTGGGGGAGACGAGCAGTACTTC.